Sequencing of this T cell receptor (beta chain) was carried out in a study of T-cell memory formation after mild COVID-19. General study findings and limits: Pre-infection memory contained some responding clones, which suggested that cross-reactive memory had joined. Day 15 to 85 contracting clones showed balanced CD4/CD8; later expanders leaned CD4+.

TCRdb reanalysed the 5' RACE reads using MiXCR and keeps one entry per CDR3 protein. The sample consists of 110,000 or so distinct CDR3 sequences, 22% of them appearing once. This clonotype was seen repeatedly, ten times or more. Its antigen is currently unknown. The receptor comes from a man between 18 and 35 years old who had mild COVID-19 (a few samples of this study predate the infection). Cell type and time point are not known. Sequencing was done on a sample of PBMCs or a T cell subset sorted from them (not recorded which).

The CDR3, as DNA: TGTGCCAGCAGCTTAGACAGGGACTTTCCAGATACGCAGTATTTT. Translation gives CASSLDRDFPDTQYF. This rearrangement joins TRBV7-6 to TRBJ2-3, with D perhaps matching TRBD1 or TRBD2 (6 bases each). The V end lost 1 base, the J end lost 4 bases, and 12 bases lay between the germline ends. This CDR3 is built from 15 residues. Germline CDR1 and CDR2: SGHVS and FNYEAQ.